The source of this T cell receptor (beta chain) is a study of blood T cell repertoires in COVID-19. Measured with immunoSEQ multiplex PCR; TCRdb has only the in-frame clones, and not every one. Among hundreds of thousands of clones listed, 70% to 90% were seen once. The TCR sequence derives from a woman aged 30 to 39 with active or convalescent COVID-19. Sequencing was done on a sample of peripheral blood.

The CDR3 sequence: CSVGVATSYEQYF. CDR3 DNA sequence: TGCAGCGTTGGTGTAGCAACCTCCTACGAGCAGTACTTC. The chain has TRBV29-1 and TRBJ2-7; D remains ambiguous. Trimming took off 4 bases at V and 0 bases at J, with 10 bases between the two ends. CDR1 SQVTM and CDR2 ANQGSEA come from the germline V gene. The length of the CDR3 is 13 residues.